This T cell receptor beta chain was sequenced in a study of blood T cell repertoires in COVID-19. Study-wide background: The analysed material was cDNA or gDNA that came from T cells, B-cell-depleted T cells, or PBMCs.

The repertoire was sequenced with immunoSEQ multiplex PCR; TCRdb's copy has only in-frame clones and lacks some. In the table there are about 230,000 clones, roughly 80% of which are singletons. This CDR3 contains 13 residues. Trimming removed 1 base from V and 2 bases from J, with 8 bases in between. Germline V lookup: CDR1 GTSNPN, CDR2 SVGIG (reference sequence). Sequencing was carried out using peripheral blood. The genes are TRBV30 and TRBJ1-1; D unresolved. The TCR sequence derives from an elderly woman with acute or convalescent COVID-19. Here the CDR3 DNA reads TGTGCCTGGAGTGCACAGAGAAACACTGAAGCTTTCTTT. Amino acid sequence: CAWSAQRNTEAFF. Together with reference TRBV30 and TRBJ1-1, the CDR3 gives the full variable domain: SQTIHQWPATLVQPVGSPLSLECTVEGTSNPNLYWYRQAAGRGLQLLFYSVGIGQISSEVPQNLSASRPQDRQFILSSKKLLLSDSGFYLCAWSAQRNTEAFFGQGTRLTVV.